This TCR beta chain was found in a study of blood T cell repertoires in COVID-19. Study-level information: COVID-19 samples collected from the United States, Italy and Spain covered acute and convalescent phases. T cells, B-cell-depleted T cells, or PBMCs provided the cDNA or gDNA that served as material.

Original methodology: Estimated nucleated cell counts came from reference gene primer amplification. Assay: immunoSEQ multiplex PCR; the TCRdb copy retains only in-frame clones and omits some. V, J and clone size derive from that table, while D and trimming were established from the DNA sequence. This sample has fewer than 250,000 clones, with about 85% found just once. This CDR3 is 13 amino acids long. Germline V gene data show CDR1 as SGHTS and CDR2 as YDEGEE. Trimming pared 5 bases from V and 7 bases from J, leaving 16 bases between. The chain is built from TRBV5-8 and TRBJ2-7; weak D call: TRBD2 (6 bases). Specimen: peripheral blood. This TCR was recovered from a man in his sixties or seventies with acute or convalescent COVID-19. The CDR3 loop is CASRDYYDGEQYF. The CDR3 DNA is TGTGCCAGCAGGGACTACTACGACGGAGAGCAGTACTTC.